This T cell receptor (beta chain) stems from a study of T cells after yellow fever vaccination (dated by TCRdb to between 2018 and 2021). Background on the whole study: The SMART-Seq v4 Ultra Low Input RNA kit was used to prepare libraries from fractions with low cell numbers. To track T-cell clones before and after primary and booster YFV17D yellow fever vaccination, bulk TCR alpha and beta repertoires were sequenced longitudinally. Two healthy male donors, one aged 18 to 30 and one aged 30 to 39 years, were included in the cohort. Blood was collected at multiple timepoints before and after primary and secondary immunization, and bulk PBMC replicates and cell subsets were isolated.

TCR cDNA was synthesized by 5'RACE template switching, which introduced a universal primer site and unique molecular identifiers. Priming for cDNA synthesis came from both the TCR alpha and TCR beta constant segments. Libraries were amplified in two PCR steps, with sample barcodes and sequencing adapters added in the second step. Sequencing of libraries was performed on Illumina HiSeq 2500 (2x100 bp) or NovaSeq (2x150 bp). The original pipeline was this. MIGEC was used to demultiplex reads and collapse the reads into UMI consensus sequences, and MiXCR was used for V(D)J alignment. Vaccine-responding clonotypes were identified with edgeR using replicate PBMC samples, with FDR below 0.01 and a log2 fold change above 5 up to day 15 being required. CD4 or CD8 identity was assigned to each bulk clonotype according to whether the clonotype was present at higher abundance in the sequenced CD4 repertoire or the sequenced CD8 repertoire. TCRdb trimmed public reads at Q25 via fastp, called clones via MiXCR and kept in-frame beta chains. Entries that share a CDR3 protein sequence are merged under the most common genes and DNA. These V and J calls originate from TCRdb's pipeline instead of the authors' own analysis. Across this sample there are approximately 550,000 distinct CDR3 sequences, with 19% seen only once. Roughly an eighth of the sample is taken by the ten largest.

Study-wide findings and limitations: Because only a couple of donors were included in the study, the extent to which the findings can be generalized is limited. FACS-sorted repertoires could contain abundant contaminating clonotypes from the bulk population, so computational filtering was required. After the booster, most of the clones that had expanded following primary vaccination were detected again (just under 97% of CD4 and roughly 88% of CD8), which suggests that memory was broadly maintained. The secondary T-cell response was weaker than the primary response but faster, peaking on day 5 instead of day 15. A small share of clonotypes occurred in both CD4 and CD8 compartments, likely arising from convergent recombination.

The CDR3 holds 14 amino acids from the cysteine to the phenylalanine. Of the read, only the CDR3 DNA is kept; its 42 bases are in frame from base 1. Trimming accounts for 5 bases at V and 5 bases at J, while the number of junction bases matched to no gene is 3. This clonotype appeared a few times. Its binding antigen is unknown. Within one base of it there is no much larger clone, and no base qualities were kept. Per the publication, the treatment or condition label means: live attenuated yellow fever vaccine strain. Two biological replicates of bulk PBMCs were collected at each blood-draw timepoint. A standard Ficoll-Paque protocol was used to isolate PBMCs from peripheral blood. RNA was extracted with TriZol from bulk PBMCs, CD4 and CD8 fractions, and dextramer-positive and dextramer-negative fractions.

The rearranged chain carries TRBV12-3 or TRBV12-4 and TRBJ2-5, with 12 middle bases fitting TRBD1. The sample consisted of PBMCs, taken 15 days after the yellow fever booster vaccination. This TCR came from a man aged 30 to 39 who received the YFV17D yellow fever vaccine. Read as DNA, the sequence is TGTGCCAGCAGTGGGACAGGGGGCGTGGAGACCCAGTACTTC. The encoded protein is CASSGTGGVETQYF.